These 5 T cell receptor beta chains came from one sample sequenced in a study of T cell responses to AZD1222 COVID-19 vaccine. Here immunoSEQ multiplex PCR was the method, and the copy in TCRdb shows in-frame clones only, minus some. The sample has around 130,000 clones; about 88% are singletons. The starting material was peripheral blood, obtained 28 days after the second AZD1222 dose. The source is an adult who received the AZD1222 COVID-19 vaccine.

This chain connects TRBV19 to TRBJ2-6, with D perhaps given as TRBD1 or TRBD2 (5 bases each). The CDR3 sequence is 21 residues long. Looked up from germline, CDR1 is LNHDA and CDR2 is SQIVND (reference sequence). V gave up 0 bases and J gave up 1 base, with 22 bases separating them. The CDR3 reads CASSIEEGRGTRSSGANVLTF. In DNA, the CDR3 is TGTGCCAGTAGTATAGAGGAAGGGAGAGGGACGCGGAGTTCTGGGGCCAACGTCCTGACTTTC.

This sequence joins TRBV18 and TRBJ1-1, with D possibly TRBD1 on 5 matching bases. There are 16 residues in the CDR3. Germline-derived CDR1 and CDR2 are KGHSH and LQKENI. V lost 3 bases and J lost 5, with 19 bases in between. Written as DNA, the CDR3 is TGTGCCAGCTCACCCGTGAATGGGGGAGCGGGGACTGAAGCTTTCTTT. This sequence encodes CASSPVNGGAGTEAFF.

Notes on this clone: The CDR3 does not end in the conserved phenylalanine or tryptophan, so this is likely a read error. The DNA is left out, because the CDR3 cannot be placed on it with certainty; the CDR3 is given as TCRdb lists it. V is TRBV21-1 and J is TRBJ2-7. TRBV21-1 constitutes a pseudogene. Counting both end residues, the CDR3 totals 8 amino acids. CDR3 region: CASSKSDP.

This chain links TRBV11-2 with TRBJ1-3; D unclear. CDR1 is SGHAT, CDR2 FQNNGV, per germline. Trimming cost V 3 bases and J 4 bases, with 13 bases left between them. CDR3 length: 15 amino acids. The CDR3 is CASSFPGMGGNTIYF. For the CDR3, the DNA is TGTGCCAGCAGCTTCCCGGGTATGGGAGGAAACACCATATATTTT.

This sequence joins TRBV4-2 and TRBJ1-4; D gene uncertain. Trimming took off 0 bases at V and 3 bases at J, with 8 bases between the two ends. Germline loops: CDR1 LGHNA, CDR2 YNFKEQ. The CDR3 sequence is 15 residues long. The CDR3 region has the DNA TGTGCCAGCAGCCAAGATCAAGGTTCTAATGAAAAACTGTTTTTT. This sequence encodes CASSQDQGSNEKLFF.